The clone carrying this T cell receptor (beta chain) was found a few times. These data come from a study of T cells after somatic rescue of genetic block. Data came from immunoSEQ multiplex PCR; TCRdb stores just in-frame clones and leaves some out. The data contain approximately 100,000 clones, more than 80% of them singletons. The germline V gene encodes CDR1 GTSNPN and CDR2 SVGIG (reference sequence). With V trimmed by 0 bases and J by 9 bases, 12 bases remained unmatched. The CDR3 has 15 residues. Specimen: peripheral blood mononuclear cells (PBMCs). V gene TRBV30 combines with J gene TRBJ1-1, with TRBD1 matching 8 bases. The TCR was taken from a woman aged 18-29 years. CDR3 residues: CAWSVLGQGLSQAFF. CDR3 nucleotide sequence: TGTGCCTGGAGTGTACTCGGACAGGGCCTCTCGCAAGCTTTCTTT.